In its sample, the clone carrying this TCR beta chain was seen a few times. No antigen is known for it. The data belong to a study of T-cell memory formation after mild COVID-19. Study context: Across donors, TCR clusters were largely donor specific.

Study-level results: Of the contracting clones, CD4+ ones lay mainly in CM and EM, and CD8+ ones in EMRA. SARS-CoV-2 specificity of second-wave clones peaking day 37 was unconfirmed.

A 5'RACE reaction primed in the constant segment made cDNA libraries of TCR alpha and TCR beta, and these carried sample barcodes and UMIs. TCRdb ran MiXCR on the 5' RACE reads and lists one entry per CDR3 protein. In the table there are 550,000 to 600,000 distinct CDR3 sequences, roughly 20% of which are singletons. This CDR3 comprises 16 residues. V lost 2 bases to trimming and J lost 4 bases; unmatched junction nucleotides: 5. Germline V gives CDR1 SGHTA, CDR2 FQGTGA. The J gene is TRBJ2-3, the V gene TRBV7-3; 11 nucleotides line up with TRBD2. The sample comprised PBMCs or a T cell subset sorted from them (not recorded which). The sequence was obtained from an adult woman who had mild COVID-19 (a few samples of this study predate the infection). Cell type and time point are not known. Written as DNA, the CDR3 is TGTGCCAGCAGCTTACTAGCGGGGGGCGGGGCAGATACGCAGTATTTT. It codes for CASSLLAGGGADTQYF.